Listed below are T cell receptor beta chains from one sample, sequenced in a study of Ad26.COV2.S vaccination and SARS-CoV-2 variants. Sequenced by immunoSEQ multiplex PCR; TCRdb stores in-frame clones only, minus some. The sample has approximately 500,000 clones, 87% seen once. Sample: peripheral blood, taken in a trial of Ad26.COV2.S vaccine versus placebo. These receptors all stem from a person between 18 and 60 years old who received the Ad26.COV2.S COVID-19 vaccine or a placebo. Each CDR3 is given with its conserved first and last residue. The D gene is left open where the match is weak.

j_call: TRBJ2-7
d_call: -
v_call: TRBV4-3
cdr3_aa: CASSQDPQTVYEQYF

j_call: TRBJ2-3
d_call: TRBD2
v_call: TRBV9
cdr3_aa: CASSLGSSGIPDTQYF

j_call: TRBJ1-6
d_call: -
v_call: TRBV28
cdr3_aa: CASSATPGPLHF

j_call: TRBJ1-4
d_call: -
v_call: TRBV28
cdr3_aa: CASSLRSIRIENEKLFF

j_call: TRBJ1-6
d_call: -
v_call: TRBV6-6
cdr3_aa: CASSYLGENYNSPLHF

j_call: TRBJ2-7
d_call: TRBD2
v_call: TRBV28
cdr3_aa: CASVLAGSPREQYF

j_call: TRBJ2-7
d_call: -
v_call: TRBV19
cdr3_aa: CASSTRDPRGEQYF

j_call: TRBJ2-1
d_call: TRBD2
v_call: TRBV28
cdr3_aa: CASSFPGLAGNNEQFF

j_call: TRBJ1-2
d_call: -
v_call: TRBV10-3
cdr3_aa: CAINGGPYGYTF

j_call: TRBJ1-3
d_call: -
v_call: TRBV6-6
cdr3_aa: CASGWDSGNTIYF

j_call: TRBJ2-2
d_call: TRBD2
v_call: TRBV7-2
cdr3_aa: CASSPRLAGVRELFF

j_call: TRBJ2-5
d_call: TRBD2
v_call: TRBV10-3
cdr3_aa: CAIGRVQETQYF

j_call: TRBJ1-5
d_call: -
v_call: TRBV2
cdr3_aa: CASSEYRPNQPQHF

j_call: TRBJ2-1
d_call: TRBD2
v_call: TRBV5-1
cdr3_aa: CASSLLAGTSGRGNEQFF

j_call: TRBJ1-5
d_call: -
v_call: TRBV10-1
cdr3_aa: CASGEMRNQPQHF

j_call: TRBJ1-3
d_call: -
v_call: TRBV7-2
cdr3_aa: CASSLVPFRGNTIYF

j_call: TRBJ1-6
d_call: -
v_call: TRBV20-1
cdr3_aa: CSASVQGVGNSPLHF

j_call: TRBJ1-2
d_call: -
v_call: TRBV19
cdr3_aa: CASSTGTYGYTF

j_call: TRBJ2-7
d_call: -
v_call: TRBV28
cdr3_aa: CASRSGAYEQYF

j_call: TRBJ2-1
d_call: -
v_call: TRBV5-1
cdr3_aa: CASSLQEAGSYNEQFF

j_call: TRBJ2-2
d_call: -
v_call: TRBV6-6
cdr3_aa: CASSPGSLNGELFF

j_call: TRBJ2-1
d_call: -
v_call: TRBV28
cdr3_aa: CASRLTGLPGRFF

j_call: TRBJ1-2
d_call: TRBD1
v_call: TRBV7-2
cdr3_aa: CASSLAAGGGYGYTF

j_call: TRBJ2-1
d_call: -
v_call: TRBV18
cdr3_aa: CASSPLTSHEQFF

j_call: TRBJ2-5
d_call: TRBD2
v_call: TRBV19
cdr3_aa: CASSELAGETQYF

j_call: TRBJ2-2
d_call: TRBD1
v_call: TRBV5-3
cdr3_aa: CARSLSPGQGVSFNTGELFF

j_call: TRBJ2-3
d_call: -
v_call: TRBV7-2
cdr3_aa: CASSFATQRNTQYF

j_call: TRBJ1-2
d_call: -
v_call: TRBV6-6
cdr3_aa: CASRDTGRASYTF

j_call: TRBJ2-6
d_call: -
v_call: TRBV7-2
cdr3_aa: CASSLVRRSGANVLTF

j_call: TRBJ2-5
d_call: -
v_call: TRBV5-1
cdr3_aa: CASSFRLDQETQYF

j_call: TRBJ2-5
d_call: -
v_call: TRBV7-8
cdr3_aa: CASSLESAQETQYF

j_call: TRBJ2-7
d_call: TRBD2
v_call: TRBV4-1
cdr3_aa: CASSQDVGGSRSYEQYF

j_call: TRBJ1-2
d_call: -
v_call: TRBV24-1
cdr3_aa: CATSDGRTNSGGGYTF

j_call: TRBJ1-1
d_call: TRBD1
v_call: TRBV30
cdr3_aa: CAWSGQLGQRGPHEAFF

j_call: TRBJ1-5
d_call: -
v_call: TRBV7-8
cdr3_aa: CASSFEVRQPQHF

j_call: TRBJ1-2
d_call: -
v_call: TRBV10-3
cdr3_aa: CAISDTQENYGYTF

j_call: TRBJ1-5
d_call: -
v_call: TRBV28
cdr3_aa: CASSSGQPQHF

j_call: TRBJ2-7
d_call: -
v_call: TRBV29-1
cdr3_aa: CSVEASKGEQYF

j_call: TRBJ2-3
d_call: -
v_call: TRBV7-9
cdr3_aa: CASSLGGAGNFDTQYF

j_call: TRBJ2-7
d_call: TRBD1
v_call: TRBV7-8
cdr3_aa: CASSLVIGQGREQYF

j_call: TRBJ1-1
d_call: -
v_call: TRBV28
cdr3_aa: CASSFNRRAEAFF

j_call: TRBJ2-1
d_call: -
v_call: TRBV5-1
cdr3_aa: CASSLASLQNEQFF

j_call: TRBJ2-7
d_call: -
v_call: TRBV19
cdr3_aa: CARPPSGQGNEQYF

j_call: TRBJ1-2
d_call: TRBD1
v_call: TRBV14
cdr3_aa: CASSQDSRSSYRDRDYGYTF

j_call: TRBJ2-1
d_call: -
v_call: TRBV6-2/TRBV6-3
cdr3_aa: CASSYSFGGRPREQFF

j_call: TRBJ1-2
d_call: -
v_call: TRBV12-2
cdr3_aa: CASRLVFWGAGGYTF